A single T cell receptor beta chain is shown here with its context. Sequencing was performed with immunoSEQ multiplex PCR; in TCRdb, only in-frame clones are kept and a portion is missing. Of 350,000 or so clones detected, around nine tenths appear once; the ten largest clones hold 1%. Individuals aged roughly 18 to 100 years were recruited from roughly 22 US areas. Each participant's cohort was designated according to participant-reported clinical history. Exposed participants came across a COVID-19 case within 2 weeks before study entry. These data originate in a study of blood T cell repertoires in COVID-19. Study background: T cells, B-cell-depleted T cells, or PBMCs supplied cDNA or gDNA.

The sequence was collected from a woman aged 25-40 years who had been exposed to COVID-19. The sequenced sample was PBMCs or T cells enriched from blood (not recorded which).

CDR3 nucleotide sequence: TGTGCCACCAGCAGAGAGGGACAAGGGCTGGGCGGCTACACCTTC. Its translation: CATSREGQGLGGYTF. V and J are TRBV15 and TRBJ1-2, with TRBD1 as a possible D gene (6 bases). The germline V gene encodes CDR1 LNHNV and CDR2 YYDKDF (reference sequence). The CDR3 length is 15 residues. Trimming cost V 0 bases and J 8 bases, with 16 bases left between them.